Here is one T cell receptor (beta chain) with its context. This sample stems from a study of blood T cell repertoires in COVID-19. In the authors' workflow: It was from reference gene primer amplification that nucleated cell counts were estimated. Method: immunoSEQ multiplex PCR; TCRdb's copy keeps in-frame clones and lacks some. V, J and clone size are taken as reported in that table, and D and trimming were inferred from the DNA itself. Altogether a few hundred thousand clones are present, roughly nine tenths being singletons, with the ten largest covering 2.5% to 3%. In assigning cohorts, the study relied on participant-reported clinical history. Two consecutive negative NP/OP PCR tests, clearance, or resolved symptoms defined Cohort 3 recovery. CDR1 is LNHDA and CDR2 is SQIVND in the germline V gene (reference sequence). Trimming pared 3 bases from V and 3 bases from J, leaving 12 bases between. The CDR3 is made up of 15 amino acids.

The receptor was isolated from a woman younger than 45 who had recovered from COVID-19. The chain has TRBV19 and TRBJ1-5; the D gene is possibly TRBD1 (5 bases). Sequencing was performed on PBMCs or T cells enriched from blood (not recorded which). CDR3 region: CASSINGGDNQPQHF. The CDR3 nucleotides are TGTGCCAGTAGTATTAACGGAGGGGACAATCAGCCCCAGCATTTT.